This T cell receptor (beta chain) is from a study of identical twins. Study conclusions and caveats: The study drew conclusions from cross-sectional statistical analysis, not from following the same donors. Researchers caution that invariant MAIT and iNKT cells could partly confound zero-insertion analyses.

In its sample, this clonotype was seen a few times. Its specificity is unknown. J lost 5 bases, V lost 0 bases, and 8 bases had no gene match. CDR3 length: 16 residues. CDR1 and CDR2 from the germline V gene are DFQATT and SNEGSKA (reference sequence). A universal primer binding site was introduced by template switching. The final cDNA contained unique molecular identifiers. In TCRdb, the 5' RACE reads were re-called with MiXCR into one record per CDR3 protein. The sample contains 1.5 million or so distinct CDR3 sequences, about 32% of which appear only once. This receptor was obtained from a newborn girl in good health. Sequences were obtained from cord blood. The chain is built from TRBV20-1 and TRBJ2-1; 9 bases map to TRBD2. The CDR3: CSARDFGTSPNNEQFF. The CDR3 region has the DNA TGCAGTGCTAGAGATTTTGGGACTAGCCCCAACAATGAGCAGTTCTTC.